This is a list of T cell receptor beta chains from one sample in a study of T-cell reconstitution after alpha-beta-depleted transplantation in children. Each CDR3 protein is one row after TCRdb ran MiXCR on the PCR reads. The table records fewer than 400,000 distinct CDR3 sequences, 20% to 30% of them present only once. The specimen was PBMCs, mostly from graft donor cells, collected 180 days after TCRalphabeta/CD19-depleted stem cell transplant. These receptors all stem from a male patient younger than 18 who had a stem cell transplant for acute lymphoblastic leukemia, so the T cells may come from the graft donor. CDR3s include the opening cysteine and the closing phenylalanine or tryptophan. The D gene is left open where the match is weak. Clone size is given for some rows only: seen once, a few or many times, or a class if the clone is expanded.

j_call,clone_size,v_call,d_call,cdr3_nt,cdr3_aa
TRBJ2-1,few,TRBV29-1,TRBD2,TGCAGCGTGCGTTGGGGCGGGAGGAGGTCCTACAATGAGCAGTTCTTC,CSVRWGGRRSYNEQFF
TRBJ2-2,.,TRBV7-6,TRBD2,TGTGCCAGCAGCCTCGAAGCTAGCGGGAGGGCCAACACCGGGGAGCTGTTTTTT,CASSLEASGRANTGELFF
TRBJ2-2,.,TRBV18,TRBD2,TGTGCCAGCTCACTCCGACTAGCGGGAATTCCCGGGGAGCTGTTTTTT,CASSLRLAGIPGELFF
TRBJ2-2,few,TRBV11-2,TRBD2,TGTGCCAGCAGCCGCCGAGGACTAGCGGGAGGTGTTCCCGGGGAGCTGTTTTTT,CASSRRGLAGGVPGELFF
TRBJ1-1,few,TRBV5-6,.,TGTGCCAGCAGCTTGGCCCCGAGGGGGGGCAACACTGAAGCTTTCTTT,CASSLAPRGGNTEAFF
TRBJ2-1,many,TRBV12-3/TRBV12-4,.,TGTGCCAGCAGTTTTAAGGTTGGTAGCTCCTACAATGAGCAGTTCTTC,CASSFKVGSSYNEQFF
TRBJ2-1,few,TRBV20-1,.,TGCAGTGCTAGAAAGGGGTCCTACAATGAGCAGTTCTTC,CSARKGSYNEQFF
TRBJ1-6,few,TRBV7-6,.,TGTGCCAGCAGCTTAGCGTTTAGCGGTTATAATTCACCCCTCCACTTT,CASSLAFSGYNSPLHF
TRBJ2-5,.,TRBV5-1,.,TGCGCCAGCAGCGGACCCAGGGACCCCGTGGAGACCCAGTACTTC,CASSGPRDPVETQYF
TRBJ2-7,.,TRBV4-1,.,TGCGCCAGCAGCCCCAAAGGGGGCTACGAGCAGTACTTC,CASSPKGGYEQYF
TRBJ2-1,many,TRBV5-1,.,TGCGCCAGCAGCTTAGTAATTGTAGGGACTTTGGAGCAGTTCTTC,CASSLVIVGTLEQFF
TRBJ2-2,few,TRBV5-1,TRBD2,TGCGCCAGCAGCTTGCGGACATGGGGACTAGCGGGAGTCCGGAACACCGGGGAGCTGTTTTTT,CASSLRTWGLAGVRNTGELFF
TRBJ2-2,few,TRBV7-7,.,TGTGCCAGCAGCTACACAGGGCTCAGCACCGGGGAGCTGTTTTTT,CASSYTGLSTGELFF
TRBJ2-7,.,TRBV5-1,.,TGCGCCAGCAGCCGGGGAGGGACAGGTTTCCACGAGCAGTACTTC,CASSRGGTGFHEQYF
TRBJ2-7,.,TRBV29-1,.,TGCAGCGTTGAGGTCGTCTACGAGCAGTACTTC,CSVEVVYEQYF
TRBJ1-4,few,TRBV5-1,TRBD1,TGCGCCAGCAGCACCGGGACAGCGGATGAAAAACTGTTTTTT,CASSTGTADEKLFF
TRBJ2-1,few,TRBV7-3,TRBD1,TGTGCCAGCAGCCCGCCAGGACAGGGGGCCCACAATGAGCAGTTCTTC,CASSPPGQGAHNEQFF
TRBJ2-2,.,TRBV12-3/TRBV12-4,.,TGTGCCAGCAGTTTAGCGCTAAGGCTAGGTAACACCGGGGAGCTGTTTTTT,CASSLALRLGNTGELFF
TRBJ2-5,many,TRBV3-1,.,TGTGCCAGCAGCCAAATGGCGTACCAAGAGACCCAGTACTTC,CASSQMAYQETQYF
TRBJ2-1,.,TRBV12-3/TRBV12-4,.,TGTGCCAGCAGTCCTAACAAGGGCGCTAGCTCCTTGAGCTCCTACAATGAGCAGTTCTTC,CASSPNKGASSLSSYNEQFF
TRBJ2-1,.,TRBV20-1,TRBD2,TGCAGTGCTGTAACTAGCGGGAGGTGGGATGAGCAGTTCTTC,CSAVTSGRWDEQFF
TRBJ1-2,.,TRBV5-1,.,TGCGCCAGCATGGGGGGGAATGGCTACACCTTC,CASMGGNGYTF
TRBJ2-4,few,TRBV15,.,TGTGCCACCGCTCATCCGGGGGGCTCCAAAAACATTCAGTACTTC,CATAHPGGSKNIQYF
TRBJ2-7,.,TRBV20-1,TRBD2,TGCAGTGCTAGAATGGGAGCGGGAGGAGCCGAGCAGTACTTC,CSARMGAGGAEQYF
TRBJ2-7,few,TRBV10-2,TRBD2,TGCGCCAGCAGTGAAAGTAGGAGTGTACTAGCGGTCTCCTACGAGCAGTACTTC,CASSESRSVLAVSYEQYF
TRBJ2-7,few,TRBV20-1,.,TGCAGTGCTAGAGATCTCGACTTCTACGAGCAGTACTTC,CSARDLDFYEQYF
TRBJ1-5,many,TRBV6-2/TRBV6-3,.,TGTGCCAGCAGTGCGGACACCTATAGCAATCAGCCCCAGCATTTT,CASSADTYSNQPQHF
TRBJ2-1,.,TRBV10-2,TRBD2,TGCGCCAGCAGCGGACTAGCGGGGGGGTTCTTC,CASSGLAGGFF
TRBJ2-3,.,TRBV5-1,.,TGCGCCAGCACCTGGGGGGCTTGGACAGCTAGCACAGATACGCAGTATTTT,CASTWGAWTASTDTQYF
TRBJ2-5,few,TRBV2,.,TGTGCCAGCAGTAAGTGGAGACAAGAGACCCAGTACTTC,CASSKWRQETQYF
TRBJ2-1,.,TRBV2,TRBD1,TGTGCCAGCAGTGATGATGCCGGGACAGGGGGCAGAAGTTTGTTCTTC,CASSDDAGTGGRSLFF
TRBJ1-6,.,TRBV6-5,.,TGTGCCAGCAGTTACGGCAGGGATAATTCACCCCTCCACTTT,CASSYGRDNSPLHF
TRBJ2-3,few,TRBV10-3,.,TGTGCCATCAGTGAGAGGGGGGCGACAGATACGCAGTATTTT,CAISERGATDTQYF
TRBJ1-1,few,TRBV5-1,TRBD1,TGCGCCAGCAGGTTGGGACAGGTGGGCACTGAAGCTTTCTTT,CASRLGQVGTEAFF
TRBJ2-1,.,TRBV4-1,.,TGCGCCAGCAGCCAAGCCCGGACAGTCTACAATGAGCAGTTCTTC,CASSQARTVYNEQFF
TRBJ2-7,few,TRBV20-1,.,TGCAGTGCTAGAGATACGGGGAATTCCTACGAGCAGTACTTC,CSARDTGNSYEQYF
TRBJ2-7,few,TRBV19,.,TGTGCCAGTAGTGAACAGGGCTGGGACTACTACGAGCAGTACTTC,CASSEQGWDYYEQYF
TRBJ1-6,.,TRBV5-5,.,TGTGCCAGCAGCTTGGGGTTTGGTCGACCGGATTCACCCCTCCACTTT,CASSLGFGRPDSPLHF
TRBJ2-1,many,TRBV3-1,TRBD2,TGTGCCAGCAGTCTGGGACTAGCGGGACTCAATGAGCAGTTCTTC,CASSLGLAGLNEQFF
TRBJ1-1,few,TRBV12-3/TRBV12-4,.,TGTGCCAGCAGCCAACCCGGGAGGGGTTCGGACACTGAAGCTTTCTTT,CASSQPGRGSDTEAFF
TRBJ1-5,few,TRBV3-1,.,TGTGCCAGCAGCCTAGGGACCAACAATCAGCCCCAGCATTTT,CASSLGTNNQPQHF
TRBJ2-5,few,TRBV5-1,.,TGCGCCAGCAGCTTGCAGGGAGAGACCCAGTACTTC,CASSLQGETQYF
TRBJ1-1,.,TRBV13,.,TGTGCCAGCAGCTTAGTGAGCTTAGGGAGGACTGAAGCTTTCTTT,CASSLVSLGRTEAFF
TRBJ2-7,.,TRBV29-1,.,TGCAGCGTGTCACAGGGACCTCCCTACGAGCAGTACTTC,CSVSQGPPYEQYF
TRBJ2-3,many,TRBV3-1,TRBD2,TGTGCCAGCAGCCAATCAGTAGCGGGAGGCGCGGATACGCAGTATTTT,CASSQSVAGGADTQYF
TRBJ1-2,.,TRBV12-3/TRBV12-4,.,TGTGCCAGCAGACATTCTTGGCGGTACTATGGCTACACCTTC,CASRHSWRYYGYTF
TRBJ1-5,.,TRBV5-1,TRBD1,TGCGCCAGCAGCTCCCGAGCGACAGGGCGAAGGCAGCCCCAGCATTTT,CASSSRATGRRQPQHF
TRBJ2-1,.,TRBV5-4,TRBD2,TGTGCCAGCACCCTAGCGGGGGTAAATGAGCAGTTCTTC,CASTLAGVNEQFF
TRBJ1-1,.,TRBV15,.,TGTGCCACCAGCAGAGTGGGTTTGGTGAACACTGAAGCTTTCTTT,CATSRVGLVNTEAFF
TRBJ1-1,few,TRBV12-3/TRBV12-4,.,TGTGCCAGCAACGGGGGTTGGGGCACTGAAGCTTTCTTT,CASNGGWGTEAFF
TRBJ2-5,.,TRBV14,.,TGTGCCAGCAGCCGACAACAGGGACCTCAAGAGACCCAGTACTTC,CASSRQQGPQETQYF
TRBJ2-3,.,TRBV20-1,.,TGCAGTGCTGGGGACACCAAAACAGATACGCAGTATTTT,CSAGDTKTDTQYF
TRBJ2-3,.,TRBV24-1,TRBD1,TGTGCCACCAGTGATGACAGGGTCGGCACAGATACGCAGTATTTT,CATSDDRVGTDTQYF
TRBJ2-7,.,TRBV12-3/TRBV12-4,.,TGTGCCAGCAGGGAGGGTTTCCCCCTATACGAGCAGTACTTC,CASREGFPLYEQYF
TRBJ2-7,few,TRBV18,TRBD2,TGTGCCAGCTCAAGGGGACTAGCGGGAGGCCACGACCTTGACTACGAGCAGTACTTC,CASSRGLAGGHDLDYEQYF
TRBJ1-2,.,TRBV11-2,.,TGTGCCAGCAGCTTAGATCCAGAGGGGATCTATGGCTACACCTTC,CASSLDPEGIYGYTF
TRBJ2-1,few,TRBV12-3/TRBV12-4,.,TGTGCCAGCCAGACAGGAATCGGTGGCAATGAGCAGTTCTTC,CASQTGIGGNEQFF
TRBJ2-7,.,TRBV9,TRBD2,TGTGCCAGCAGCGTAGGCGGGGGGCGCGAGCAGTACTTC,CASSVGGGREQYF
TRBJ1-6,few,TRBV20-1,.,TGCAGTGCTAGTCCTTTAGGGACCGGTAATTCACCCCTCCACTTT,CSASPLGTGNSPLHF
TRBJ2-2,.,TRBV7-2,.,TGTGCCCGACCCGACGTCACCGGGGAGCTGTTTTTT,CARPDVTGELFF